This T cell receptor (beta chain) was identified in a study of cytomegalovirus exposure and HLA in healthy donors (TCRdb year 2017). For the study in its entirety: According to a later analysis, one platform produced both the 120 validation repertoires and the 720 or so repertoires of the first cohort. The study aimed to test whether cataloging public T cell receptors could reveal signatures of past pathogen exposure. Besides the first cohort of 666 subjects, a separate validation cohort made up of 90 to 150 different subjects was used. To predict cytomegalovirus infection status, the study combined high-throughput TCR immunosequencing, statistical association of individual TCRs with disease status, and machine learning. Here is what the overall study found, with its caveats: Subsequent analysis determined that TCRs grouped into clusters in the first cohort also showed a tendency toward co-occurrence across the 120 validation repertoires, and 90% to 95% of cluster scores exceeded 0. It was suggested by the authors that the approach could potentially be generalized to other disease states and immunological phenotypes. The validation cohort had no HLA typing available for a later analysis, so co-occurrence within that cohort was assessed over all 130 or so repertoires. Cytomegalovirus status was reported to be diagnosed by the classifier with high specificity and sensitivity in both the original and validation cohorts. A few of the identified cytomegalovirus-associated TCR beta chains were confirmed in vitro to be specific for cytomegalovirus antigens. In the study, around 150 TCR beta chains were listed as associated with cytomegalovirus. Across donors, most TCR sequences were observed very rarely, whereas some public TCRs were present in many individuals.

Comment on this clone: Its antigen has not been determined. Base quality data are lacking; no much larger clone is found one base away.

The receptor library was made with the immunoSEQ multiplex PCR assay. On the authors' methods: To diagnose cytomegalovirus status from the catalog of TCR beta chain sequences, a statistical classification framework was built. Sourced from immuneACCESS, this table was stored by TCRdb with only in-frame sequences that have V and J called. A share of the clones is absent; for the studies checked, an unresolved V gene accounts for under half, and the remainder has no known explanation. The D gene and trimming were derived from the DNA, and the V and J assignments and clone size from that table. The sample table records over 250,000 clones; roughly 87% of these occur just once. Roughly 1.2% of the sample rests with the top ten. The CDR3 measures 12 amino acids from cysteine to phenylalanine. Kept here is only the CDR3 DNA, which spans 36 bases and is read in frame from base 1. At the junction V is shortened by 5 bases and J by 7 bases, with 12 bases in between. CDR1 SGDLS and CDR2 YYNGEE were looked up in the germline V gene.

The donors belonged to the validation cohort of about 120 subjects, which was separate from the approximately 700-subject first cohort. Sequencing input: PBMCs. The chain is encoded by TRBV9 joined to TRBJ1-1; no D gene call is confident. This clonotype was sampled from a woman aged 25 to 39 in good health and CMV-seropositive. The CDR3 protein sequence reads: CASSGRLGEAFF. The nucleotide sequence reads TGTGCCAGCAGTGGTAGGTTAGGTGAAGCTTTCTTT.